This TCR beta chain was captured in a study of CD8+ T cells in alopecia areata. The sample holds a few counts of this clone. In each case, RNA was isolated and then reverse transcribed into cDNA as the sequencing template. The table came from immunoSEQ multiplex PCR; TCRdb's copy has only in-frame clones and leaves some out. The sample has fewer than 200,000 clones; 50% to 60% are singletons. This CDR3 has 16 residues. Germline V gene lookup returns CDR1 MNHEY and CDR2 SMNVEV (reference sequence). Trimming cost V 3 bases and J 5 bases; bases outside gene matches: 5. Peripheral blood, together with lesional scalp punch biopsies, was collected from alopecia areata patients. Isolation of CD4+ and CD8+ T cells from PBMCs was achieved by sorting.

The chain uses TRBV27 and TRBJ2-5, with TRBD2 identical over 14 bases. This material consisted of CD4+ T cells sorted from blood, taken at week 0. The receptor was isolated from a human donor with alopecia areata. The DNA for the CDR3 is TGTGCCAGCAGTTTTTGGACTAGCGGGGGGAGCGAGACCCAGTACTTC. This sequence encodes CASSFWTSGGSETQYF.